This T cell receptor (beta chain) was retrieved from a study of identifying expanded T cells in peripheral blood. Findings and caveats of the study: Clone count variance between roughly 2-week samples rose with total template count. Over approximately two and four weeks, about 15 and 19 clones changed, versus approximately 1.1 between replicates.

No infections or other immune events were documented during collection. Produced via immunoSEQ multiplex PCR; TCRdb's table is partial and in-frame only. The table records 100,000 to 110,000 clones, approximately 88% of them present only once. Details on this clone: Its antigen remains unidentified.

The germline V gene has CDR1 LNHDA and CDR2 SQIVND (reference sequence). The germline V and J ends were trimmed by 3 bases and 4 bases, with 9 bases remaining between them. CDR3 length equals 13 residues. Sequenced input: blood. The chain combines TRBV19 with TRBJ1-1; possible D gene TRBD1, 5 bases. This sequence was found in a person aged 18 to 75 in good health. The CDR3 nucleotides read TGTGCCAGTAGTATGGGGGACCCCACTGAAGCTTTCTTT. Protein product: CASSMGDPTEAFF.